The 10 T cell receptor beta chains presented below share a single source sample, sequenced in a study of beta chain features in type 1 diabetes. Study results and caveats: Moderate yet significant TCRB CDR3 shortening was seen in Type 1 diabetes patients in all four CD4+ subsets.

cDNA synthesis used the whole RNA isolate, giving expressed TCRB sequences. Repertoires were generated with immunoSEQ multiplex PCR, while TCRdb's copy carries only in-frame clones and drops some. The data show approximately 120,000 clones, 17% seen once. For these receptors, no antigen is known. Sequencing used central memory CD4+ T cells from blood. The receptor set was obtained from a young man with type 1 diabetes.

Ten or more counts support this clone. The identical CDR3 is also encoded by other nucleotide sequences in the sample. CDR3 in amino acids: CASSSSAVLDYEQYF. The CDR3 DNA reads as TGTGCCAGCAGTTCGTCGGCAGTTTTGGACTACGAGCAGTACTTC. The rearrangement joins TRBV6-5 to TRBJ2-7; the D is unclear. Trimming removed 4 bases at V and 3 bases at J, with 16 bases between. The length of the CDR3 is 15 residues. CDR1 MNHEY and CDR2 SVGAGI come from the germline V gene.

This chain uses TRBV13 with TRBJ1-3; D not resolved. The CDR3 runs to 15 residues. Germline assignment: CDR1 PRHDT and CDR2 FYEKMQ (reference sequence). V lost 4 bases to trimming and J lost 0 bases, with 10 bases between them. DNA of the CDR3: TGTGCCAGCAGCTCAGACTGGAGCTCTGGAAACACCATATATTTT. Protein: CASSSDWSSGNTIYF.

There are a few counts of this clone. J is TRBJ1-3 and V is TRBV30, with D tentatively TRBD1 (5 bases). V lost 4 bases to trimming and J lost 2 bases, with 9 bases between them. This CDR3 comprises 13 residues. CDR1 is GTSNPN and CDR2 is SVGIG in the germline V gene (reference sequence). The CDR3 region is CAWNQGTGNTIYF. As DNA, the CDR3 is TGTGCCTGGAATCAGGGAACTGGAAACACCATATATTTT.

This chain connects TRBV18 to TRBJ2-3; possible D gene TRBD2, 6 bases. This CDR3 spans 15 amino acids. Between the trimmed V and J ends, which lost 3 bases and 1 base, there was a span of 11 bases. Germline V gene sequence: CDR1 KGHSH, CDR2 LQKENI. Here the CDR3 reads CASSPIPSGTDTQYF. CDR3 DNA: TGTGCCAGCTCACCTATCCCTAGCGGCACAGATACGCAGTATTTT.

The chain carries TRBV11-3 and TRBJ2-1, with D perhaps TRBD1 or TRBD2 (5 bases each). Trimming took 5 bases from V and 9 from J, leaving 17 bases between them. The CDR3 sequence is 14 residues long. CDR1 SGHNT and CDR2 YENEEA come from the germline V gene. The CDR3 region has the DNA TGTGCCAGCAGCCCATACCCCGGTGGGGGTGAGCAGTTCTTC. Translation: CASSPYPGGGEQFF.

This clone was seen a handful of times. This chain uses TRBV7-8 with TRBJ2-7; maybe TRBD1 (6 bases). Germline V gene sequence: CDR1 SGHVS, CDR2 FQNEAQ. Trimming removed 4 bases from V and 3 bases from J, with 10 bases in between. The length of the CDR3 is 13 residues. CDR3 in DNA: TGTGCCAGCAGCTCCAGGGGCAGCTACGAGCAGTACTTC. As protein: CASSSRGSYEQYF. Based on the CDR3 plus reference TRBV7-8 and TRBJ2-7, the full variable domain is GAGVSQSPRYKVAKRGQDVALRCDPISGHVSLFWYQQALGQGPEFLTYFQNEAQLDKSGLPSDRFFAERPEGSVSTLKIQRTQQEDSAVYLCASSSRGSYEQYFGPGTRLTVT.

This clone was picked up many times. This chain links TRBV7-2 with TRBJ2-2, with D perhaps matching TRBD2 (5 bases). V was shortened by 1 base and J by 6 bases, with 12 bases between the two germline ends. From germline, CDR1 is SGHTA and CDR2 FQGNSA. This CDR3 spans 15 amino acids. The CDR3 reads CASSLVALGAGELFF. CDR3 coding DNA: TGTGCCAGCAGCTTAGTAGCTCTGGGAGCCGGGGAGCTGTTTTTT.

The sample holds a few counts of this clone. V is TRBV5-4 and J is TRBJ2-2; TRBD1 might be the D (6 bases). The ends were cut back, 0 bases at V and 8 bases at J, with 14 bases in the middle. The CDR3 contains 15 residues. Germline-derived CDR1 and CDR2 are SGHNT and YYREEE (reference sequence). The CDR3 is CASSLGWTETGELFF. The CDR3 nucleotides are TGTGCCAGCAGCTTGGGTTGGACAGAGACTGGGGAGCTGTTTTTT.

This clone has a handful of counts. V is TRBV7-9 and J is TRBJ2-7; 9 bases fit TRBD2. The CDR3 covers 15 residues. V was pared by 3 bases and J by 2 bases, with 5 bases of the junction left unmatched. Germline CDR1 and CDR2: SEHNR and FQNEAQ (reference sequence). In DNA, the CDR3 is TGTGCCAGCAGCTTGACTAGCGGAGTCCCCTACGAGCAGTACTTC. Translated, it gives CASSLTSGVPYEQYF.

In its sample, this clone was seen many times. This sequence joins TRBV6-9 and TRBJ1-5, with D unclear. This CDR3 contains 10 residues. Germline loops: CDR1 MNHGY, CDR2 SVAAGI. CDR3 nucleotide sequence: TGTCGGTTTAGCAATCAGCCCCAGCATTTT. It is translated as CRFSNQPQHF.